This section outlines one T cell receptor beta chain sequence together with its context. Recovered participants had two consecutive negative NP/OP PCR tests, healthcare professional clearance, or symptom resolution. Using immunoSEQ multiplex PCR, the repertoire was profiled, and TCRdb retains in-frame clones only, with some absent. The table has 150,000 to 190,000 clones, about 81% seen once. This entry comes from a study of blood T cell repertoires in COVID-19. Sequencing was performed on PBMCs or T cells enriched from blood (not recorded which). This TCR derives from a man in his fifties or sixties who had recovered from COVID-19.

DNA for the CDR3: TGCAGCGTTGCGGGATCACGCTACAATGAGCAGTTCTTC. Translated, it gives CSVAGSRYNEQFF. The V call is TRBV29-1, the J call TRBJ2-1; D perhaps matches TRBD2 (5 bases). The germline CDR1 and CDR2 sequences are SQVTM and ANQGSEA. The V end lost 4 bases, the J end lost 3 bases, and 10 bases lay between the germline ends. The CDR3 covers 13 residues.